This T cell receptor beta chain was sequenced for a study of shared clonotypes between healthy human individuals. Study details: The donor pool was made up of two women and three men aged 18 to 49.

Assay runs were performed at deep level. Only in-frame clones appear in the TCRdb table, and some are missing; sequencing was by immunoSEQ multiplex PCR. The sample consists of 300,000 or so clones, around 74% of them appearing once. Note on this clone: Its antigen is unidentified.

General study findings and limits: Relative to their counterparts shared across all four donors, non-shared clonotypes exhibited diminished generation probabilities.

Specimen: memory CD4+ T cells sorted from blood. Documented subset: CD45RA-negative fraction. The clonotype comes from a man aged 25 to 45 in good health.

The CDR3 region is CASSLEARLVTEAFF. The CDR3 nucleotides are TGTGCCAGCAGCTTAGAGGCCAGGCTGGTCACTGAAGCTTTCTTT. The V call is TRBV7-8, the J call TRBJ1-1; no clear D. Trimming stripped 1 base from V and 4 bases from J, with 13 bases between. The CDR3 sequence is 15 residues long. Germline V gives CDR1 SGHVS, CDR2 FQNEAQ.